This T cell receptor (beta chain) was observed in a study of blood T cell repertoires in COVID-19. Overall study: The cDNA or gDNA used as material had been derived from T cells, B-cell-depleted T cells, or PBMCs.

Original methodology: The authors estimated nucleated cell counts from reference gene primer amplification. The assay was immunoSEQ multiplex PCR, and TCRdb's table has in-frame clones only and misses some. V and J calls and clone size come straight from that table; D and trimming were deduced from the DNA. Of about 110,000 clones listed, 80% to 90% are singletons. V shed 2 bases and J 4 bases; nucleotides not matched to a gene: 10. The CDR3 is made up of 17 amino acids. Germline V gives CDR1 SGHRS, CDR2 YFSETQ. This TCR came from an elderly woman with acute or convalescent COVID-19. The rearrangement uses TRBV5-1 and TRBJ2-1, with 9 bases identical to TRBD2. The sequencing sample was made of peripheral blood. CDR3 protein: CASSFSATSGGYNEQFF. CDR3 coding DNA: TGCGCCAGCAGCTTTTCCGCGACTAGCGGCGGATACAATGAGCAGTTCTTC.